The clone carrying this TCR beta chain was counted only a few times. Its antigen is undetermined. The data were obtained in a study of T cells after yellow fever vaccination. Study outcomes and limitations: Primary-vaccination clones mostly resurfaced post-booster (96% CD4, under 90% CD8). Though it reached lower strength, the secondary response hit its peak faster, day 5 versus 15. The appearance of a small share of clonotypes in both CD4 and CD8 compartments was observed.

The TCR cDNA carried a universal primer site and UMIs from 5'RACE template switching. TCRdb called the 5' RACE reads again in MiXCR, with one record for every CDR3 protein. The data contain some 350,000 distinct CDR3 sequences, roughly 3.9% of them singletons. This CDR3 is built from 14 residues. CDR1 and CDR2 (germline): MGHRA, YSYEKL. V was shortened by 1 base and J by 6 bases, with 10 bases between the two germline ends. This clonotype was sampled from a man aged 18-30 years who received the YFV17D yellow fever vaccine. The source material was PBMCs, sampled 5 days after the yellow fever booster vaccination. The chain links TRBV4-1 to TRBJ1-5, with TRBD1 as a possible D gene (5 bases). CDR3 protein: CASSQVGVRQPQHF. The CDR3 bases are TGCGCCAGCAGCCAAGTAGGGGTACGTCAGCCCCAGCATTTT.